This entry lists 31 T cell receptor beta chains sequenced from one sample in a study of CD8+ T cells in alopecia areata. Described treatment: oral pan-JAK inhibitor, 5-10 mg twice daily. Once RNA had been extracted, it was reverse transcribed into cDNA to act as the sequencing template. The repertoire was sequenced with immunoSEQ multiplex PCR; TCRdb's copy has only in-frame clones and lacks some. The sample includes around 200,000 clones, around 50% of them seen just once. The sequencing here drew on CD8+ T cells sorted from blood, taken at week 24, from a patient treated with tofacitinib. The receptor set was obtained from a human donor with alopecia areata.

The J gene is TRBJ2-3, the V gene TRBV10-3; 10 positions match TRBD2. V shed 3 bases, J shed 2 bases, and the junction held 5 bases outside the gene matches. The V gene's germline CDR1 is ENHRY and CDR2 SYGVKD. The CDR3 runs 16 residues. The CDR3: CAISDPAGGHTDTQYF. In DNA form, the CDR3 reads TGTGCCATCAGTGACCCAGCGGGGGGGCACACAGATACGCAGTATTTT.

This clone was picked up one time. V is TRBV20-1 and J is TRBJ1-2; D remains ambiguous. CDR3 length: 11 amino acids. CDR1 and CDR2 from the germline V gene are DFQATT and SNEGSKA (reference sequence). DNA for the CDR3: TGCAGCGCACAACTTATGGGGGGCTACACCTTC. It specifies CSAQLMGGYTF.

The rearrangement links TRBV5-6 to TRBJ1-1, with D uncertain. This CDR3 contains 15 residues. CDR1 is SGHDT, CDR2 YYEEEE, per germline. The V and J ends lost 4 bases and 0 bases respectively, with 13 bases between them. This CDR3 reads CASSVITFMNTEAFF. Here the CDR3 DNA reads TGTGCCAGCAGCGTAATAACTTTCATGAACACTGAAGCTTTCTTT.

V and J are TRBV30 and TRBJ2-6, with D hard to call. CDR1 is GTSNPN and CDR2 is SVGIG in the germline V gene (reference sequence). The CDR3 runs to 12 residues. Trimming left V 4 bases short and J 8 bases short, with 9 bases between. CDR3 DNA: TGTGCCTGGACTGTTCAAACCAACGTCCTGACTTTC. It encodes CAWTVQTNVLTF. Supplemented by reference TRBV30 and TRBJ2-6, the full variable domain reads SQTIHQWPATLVQPVGSPLSLECTVEGTSNPNLYWYRQAAGRGLQLLFYSVGIGQISSEVPQNLSASRPQDRQFILSSKKLLLSDSGFYLCAWTVQTNVLTFGAGSRLTVL.

This clone was seen a few times. In the same sample, other DNA sequences code for this CDR3. The rearrangement links TRBV7-8 to TRBJ2-1; D gene uncertain. CDR1 and CDR2 from the germline V gene are SGHVS and FQNEAQ. The CDR3 sequence is 12 residues long. V lost 1 base to trimming and J lost 4 bases, with 2 bases between them. The CDR3 spells CASSLGYNEQFF. The CDR3, as DNA: TGTGCCAGCAGCTTAGGGTACAATGAGCAGTTCTTC.

There are a few counts of this clone. This sequence joins TRBV27 and TRBJ1-2, with 9 bases fitting TRBD1. The CDR3 extends over 13 amino acids. V was clipped by 5 bases and J by 4 bases; unmatched bases: 2. Germline V gene data show CDR1 as MNHEY and CDR2 as SMNVEV (reference sequence). The DNA of the CDR3 is TGTGCCAGCAGTGAGACAGGGGGCTATGGCTACACCTTC. Amino acid sequence: CASSETGGYGYTF.

The genes are TRBV7-9 and TRBJ2-6; possibly TRBD1 for D (6 bases). V was pared by 6 bases and J by 3 bases, with 12 bases between. Per the germline V gene, CDR1 is SEHNR and CDR2 is FQNEAQ (reference sequence). This CDR3 has 15 residues. This CDR3 reads CASSYRVDGANVLTF. The CDR3 bases are TGTGCCAGCAGTTACAGGGTAGATGGGGCCAACGTCCTGACTTTC.

This rearrangement joins TRBV27 to TRBJ2-3; possibly TRBD1 or TRBD2 for D (6 bases each). CDR1 and CDR2 from the germline V gene are MNHEY and SMNVEV (reference sequence). This CDR3 has 15 residues. Trimming removed 3 bases from V and 5 bases from J, with 15 bases in between. The CDR3 region is CASSFLGGDGDTQYF. The CDR3 coding sequence is TGTGCCAGCAGTTTTTTGGGGGGCGACGGAGATACGCAGTATTTT.

This clone was picked up a small number of times. This chain uses TRBV6-6 with TRBJ1-5, with D possibly TRBD1 on 5 matching bases. The germline CDR1 and CDR2 sequences are MNHNY and SVGAGI (reference sequence). Trimming took off 5 bases at V and 0 bases at J, with 8 bases between the two ends. CDR3 length: 14 residues. The CDR3 DNA reads TGTGCCAGCAGTCCCGACAGTAGCAATCAGCCCCAGCATTTT. Its protein is CASSPDSSNQPQHF.

This clone was detected once. The rearrangement uses TRBV27 and TRBJ2-3, with D tentatively TRBD2 (6 bases). Germline V gives CDR1 MNHEY, CDR2 SMNVEV (reference sequence). The V and J ends lost 7 bases and 4 bases respectively, with 12 bases between them. The CDR3 loop spans 13 amino acids. As DNA, the CDR3 is TGTGCCAGCACCCCCCGGAGGGCAGATACGCAGTATTTT. This translates into CASTPRRADTQYF.

This clone was seen a handful of times. The V gene is TRBV2, the J gene TRBJ1-4; no clear D. Trimming removed 8 bases from V and 0 bases from J, with 13 bases in between. Germline V lookup: CDR1 SNHLY, CDR2 FYNNEI. The CDR3 is made up of 15 amino acids. The chain's CDR3 is CASSEGPTTNEKLFF. In DNA, the CDR3 is TGTGCCAGCTCCGAAGGGCCGACAACTAATGAAAAACTGTTTTTT. The whole variable domain, remainder taken from reference TRBV2 and TRBJ1-4, is EPEVTQTPSHQVTQMGQEVILRCVPISNHLYFYWYRQILGQKVEFLVSFYNNEISEKSEIFDDQFSVERPDGSNFTLKIRSTKLEDSAMYFCASSEGPTTNEKLFFGSGTQLSVL.

The J gene is TRBJ1-6, the V gene TRBV25-1; D call uncertain. Looked up from germline, CDR1 is MGHDK and CDR2 is SYGVNS. Trimming stripped 8 bases from V and 13 bases from J, with 6 bases between. The CDR3 length is 9 residues. The CDR3 DNA is TGTGCCAGCGGGTTCCCCCTCCACTTT. This sequence encodes CASGFPLHF. The full variable domain, its missing parts supplied by reference TRBV25-1 and TRBJ1-6, is EADIYQTPRYLVIGTGKKITLECSQTMGHDKMYWYQQDPGMELHLIHYSYGVNSTEKGDLSSESTVSRIRTEHFPLTLESARPSHTSQYLCASGFPLHFGNGTRLTVT.

CDR3 nucleotides: TGTGCCAGCAGCCTAACCGGGGAGCTGTTTTTT. Translated, it gives CASSLTGELFF. The chain combines TRBV7-8 with TRBJ2-2; D remains ambiguous. Trimming stripped 5 bases from V and 5 bases from J, with 3 bases between. The CDR3 has 11 residues. The germline V gene has CDR1 SGHVS and CDR2 FQNEAQ.

The chain combines TRBV5-1 with TRBJ1-1; D not resolved. Deletions cut 4 bases from V and 6 bases from J, with 10 bases between. The CDR3 sequence is 12 residues long. The germline CDR1 and CDR2 sequences are SGHRS and YFSETQ. Written as DNA, the CDR3 is TGCGCCAGCAGCCCCGGCAGACCTGAAGCTTTCTTT. Translated: CASSPGRPEAFF.

This clone was detected a few times. The sample contains more than one DNA sequence encoding this CDR3. This chain uses TRBV7-9 with TRBJ1-5; TRBD1 is a possible D gene (5 bases). The V end lost 3 bases, the J end lost 1 base, and 7 bases lay between the germline ends. The germline CDR1 and CDR2 sequences are SEHNR and FQNEAQ (reference sequence). This CDR3 spans 14 amino acids. CDR3 protein: CASSLGESNQPQHF. The DNA of the CDR3 is TGTGCCAGCAGCTTGGGGGAAAGCAATCAGCCCCAGCATTTT.

V usage is TRBV6-5 and J usage is TRBJ1-5; D gene ambiguous. From germline, CDR1 is MNHEY and CDR2 SVGAGI. This CDR3 is 12 amino acids long. V was pared by 5 bases and J by 4 bases, with 6 bases between. This CDR3 reads CASSAGNQPQHF. In DNA form, the CDR3 reads TGTGCCAGCAGTGCAGGAAATCAGCCCCAGCATTTT.

The gene calls are TRBV7-8 and TRBJ1-1; D unclear. Germline V gene sequence: CDR1 SGHVS, CDR2 FQNEAQ. The CDR3 is made up of 12 amino acids. CDR3 region: CAVAGMNTEAFF. CDR3 coding DNA: TGTGCGGTAGCTGGAATGAACACTGAAGCTTTCTTT. Looking up the rest from reference TRBV7-8 and TRBJ1-1 gives the full variable domain: GAGVSQSPRYKVAKRGQDVALRCDPISGHVSLFWYQQALGQGPEFLTYFQNEAQLDKSGLPSDRFFAERPEGSVSTLKIQRTQQEDSAVYLCAVAGMNTEAFFGQGTRLTVV.

A few counts support this clone. The chain joins TRBV6-5 to TRBJ2-7, with 9 bases identical to TRBD2. Looked up from germline, CDR1 is MNHEY and CDR2 is SVGAGI. The length of the CDR3 is 14 residues. Trimming at V came to 6 bases and at J to 3 bases, leaving 6 bases not matched to a gene. As DNA, the CDR3 is TGTGCCAGCAGCCTAGCGGGGCCGCACTACGAGCAGTACTTC. As protein: CASSLAGPHYEQYF.

CDR3 nucleotides: TGTGCCATCAGTGATACAGGGCGGTATGAGCAGTTCTTC. As protein: CAISDTGRYEQFF. The V call is TRBV10-3, the J call TRBJ2-1, with D possibly TRBD1 on 6 matching bases. Germline lookup yields CDR1 ENHRY and CDR2 SYGVKD. Trimming removed 3 bases from V and 8 bases from J, with 11 bases in between. This CDR3 contains 13 residues.

This clone was detected only a few times. Germline is not matched at one junction end, which may reflect a read error. This chain joins TRBV23-1 and TRBJ1-1, with 7 bases matching TRBD1. TRBV23-1 falls under the ORF class, with uncertain function. The CDR3 runs 13 residues. As DNA, the CDR3 is TGCGCCAGCGGTCAGGGGGGGGGCACTGAAGCTTTCTTT. As protein: CASGQGGGTEAFF.

The V and J genes are TRBV29-1 and TRBJ2-7; no clear D. V lost 3 bases and J 3 bases, leaving 6 bases between the germline ends. The CDR3 consists of 11 residues. The V gene's germline CDR1 is SQVTM and CDR2 ANQGSEA. CDR3 sequence: CSVEFGYEQYF. CDR3 in DNA: TGCAGCGTTGAGTTTGGCTACGAGCAGTACTTC.

This clone was detected only once. The V and J genes are TRBV14 and TRBJ2-3; 9 bases agree with TRBD1. The V gene's germline CDR1 is SGHDN and CDR2 FVKESK. The V and J ends lost 1 base and 3 bases, in that order; junction bases with no gene match: 8. The CDR3 covers 17 residues. The CDR3 region has the DNA TGTGCCAGCAGCCAAGGAGGGGACAGGGAGGGGACAGATACGCAGTATTTT. Residues: CASSQGGDREGTDTQYF.

The rearrangement links TRBV2 to TRBJ1-5; D call uncertain. The CDR3 is 13 amino acids. Germline CDR1 SNHLY, CDR2 FYNNEI. The V gene lost 7 bases and the J gene lost 3 bases, with 10 bases spanning the gap. The CDR3 protein is CASKGAYNQPQHF. CDR3 DNA: TGTGCCAGCAAAGGCGCGTACAATCAGCCCCAGCATTTT.

Only a few counts were recorded for this clone. The CDR3 region has the DNA TGCGCCAGCAGAGAGCCCGGGCGGGACTACGAGCAGTACTTC. Residues: CASREPGRDYEQYF. The chain couples TRBV5-1 to TRBJ2-7, with a possible D match to TRBD2 (6 bases). This CDR3 comprises 14 residues. The V gene lost 5 bases and the J gene lost 3 bases, with 15 bases spanning the gap. Germline V CDR1 and CDR2: SGHRS, YFSETQ. Based on the CDR3 plus reference TRBV5-1 and TRBJ2-7, the full variable domain is KAGVTQTPRYLIKTRGQQVTLSCSPISGHRSVSWYQQTPGQGLQFLFEYFSETQRNKGNFPGRFSGRQFSNSRSEMNVSTLELGDSALYLCASREPGRDYEQYFGPGTRLTVT.

This clone was picked up a small number of times. This rearrangement joins TRBV2 to TRBJ1-2; 7 bases align to TRBD1. The V segment lost 3 bases and the J segment 8 bases; nucleotides outside the gene matches: 12. Germline lookup yields CDR1 SNHLY and CDR2 FYNNEI. The CDR3 is 15 amino acids. The CDR3 region is CASSDLGQAVEGYTF. The DNA for the CDR3 is TGTGCCAGCAGTGATTTAGGACAGGCGGTGGAGGGCTACACCTTC.

This clone was observed a few times. V and J are TRBV4-2 and TRBJ2-7; unclear D gene. From germline, CDR1 is LGHNA and CDR2 YNFKEQ. V was clipped by 0 bases and J by 3 bases, with 3 bases between them. This CDR3 contains 12 residues. The CDR3 loop reads CASSQDNYEQYF. The CDR3 region has the DNA TGTGCCAGCAGCCAAGATAACTACGAGCAGTACTTC.

The J gene is TRBJ1-1, the V gene TRBV7-9; D unresolved. V was clipped by 3 bases and J by 8 bases, with 7 bases between them. There are 11 residues in the CDR3. CDR1 SEHNR and CDR2 FQNEAQ come from the germline V gene (reference sequence). The CDR3 loop reads CASSFGKEAFF. Here the CDR3 DNA reads TGTGCCAGCAGCTTTGGGAAAGAAGCTTTCTTT. The full variable domain, in which reference TRBV7-9 and TRBJ1-1 provide the parts outside the CDR3, is DTGVSQNPRHKITKRGQNVTFRCDPISEHNRLYWYRQTLGQGPEFLTYFQNEAQLEKSRLLSDRFSAERPKGSFSTLEIQRTEQGDSAMYLCASSFGKEAFFGQGTRLTVV.

This clone was detected only a few times. The chain has TRBV9 and TRBJ2-2, with D unclear. This CDR3 has 13 amino acids. The germline CDR1 and CDR2 sequences are SGDLS and YYNGEE. V lost 0 bases, J lost 11 bases, and 11 bases lay in between. The CDR3 sequence is CASSVASAVELFF. DNA for the CDR3: TGTGCCAGCAGCGTAGCGTCTGCAGTAGAGCTGTTTTTT.

CDR3 in amino acids: CASSPRQGITEAFF. CDR3 in DNA: TGTGCCAGCAGCCCTAGACAGGGGATCACTGAAGCTTTCTTT. The chain employs TRBV4-2 and TRBJ1-1, with TRBD1 identical over 8 bases. Germline lookup yields CDR1 LGHNA and CDR2 YNFKEQ. CDR3 length: 14 amino acids. Unmatched junction bases numbered 5, after V lost 4 bases and J lost 4 bases.

The CDR3 DNA reads TGTGCCACCAGCAGAGATCCGGCAGGGGTAGAGACCCAGTACTTC. It encodes CATSRDPAGVETQYF. This sequence joins TRBV15 and TRBJ2-5; possibly TRBD1 for D (6 bases). Germline V gene sequence: CDR1 LNHNV, CDR2 YYDKDF (reference sequence). CDR3 length: 15 amino acids. With 0 bases removed from V and 4 bases from J, the gap between germline ends came to 12 bases.

This clone was detected a few times. The chain recombines TRBV7-9 with TRBJ2-7; 9 nucleotides match TRBD1. Germline V gene data show CDR1 as SEHNR and CDR2 as FQNEAQ (reference sequence). The CDR3 is 13 residues long. With V trimmed by 5 bases and J by 5 bases, 4 bases remained unmatched. CDR3 sequence: CASSRGTGNEQYF. The CDR3 DNA is TGTGCCAGCAGCCGAGGGACAGGGAACGAGCAGTACTTC.